The next 16 T cell receptor beta chains were all read from a single sample in a study of pediatric ulcerative colitis. During colonoscopy, one to two rectal pinch biopsies were collected. Profiled with immunoSEQ multiplex PCR; TCRdb holds only in-frame clones, not every one. The table lists 40,000 to 55,000 clones, around 79% of them singletons, with over 3% in the top ten. The sequenced sample consisted of gut tissue. All receptors derive from a girl between 10 and 17 years old with moderate ulcerative colitis.

The gene calls are TRBV5-4 and TRBJ2-7; 7 positions match TRBD2. The J segment lost 3 bases and the V segment lost 5 bases, leaving 23 bases of the junction unmatched. CDR1 and CDR2 from the germline V gene are SGHNT and YYREEE (reference sequence). The CDR3 has 19 amino acids. In nucleotides, the CDR3 is TGTGCCAGCAGTTGGGGGGGTCCACTAGTTCTGTTTGAAGGCTACGAGCAGTACTTC. Translating gives CASSWGGPLVLFEGYEQYF. Looking up the rest from reference TRBV5-4 and TRBJ2-7 gives the full variable domain: ETGVTQSPTHLIKTRGQQVTLRCSSQSGHNTVSWYQQALGQGPQFIFQYYREEENGRGNFPPRFSGLQFPNYSSELNVNALELDDSALYLCASSWGGPLVLFEGYEQYFGPGTRLTVT.

This chain links TRBV2 with TRBJ1-1, with a tentative D call TRBD1 (5 bases). V shed 0 bases and J shed 3 bases, with 11 bases lying between them. This CDR3 spans 15 amino acids. Germline V gene lookup returns CDR1 SNHLY and CDR2 FYNNEI. The CDR3 DNA reads as TGTGCCAGCAGTGAAGCGGGGCAGGTCTACACTGAAGCTTTCTTT. It codes for CASSEAGQVYTEAFF.

The V call is TRBV5-4, the J call TRBJ2-3, with a tentative D call TRBD1 (5 bases). Germline V gene data show CDR1 as SGHNT and CDR2 as YYREEE (reference sequence). This CDR3 has 14 amino acids. The V end lost 2 bases, the J end lost 0 bases, and 7 bases lay between the germline ends. The CDR3 DNA is TGTGCCAGCAGCTTACCAGGGAGCACAGATACGCAGTATTTT. The encoded protein is CASSLPGSTDTQYF. The variable domain in full, completed from reference TRBV5-4 and TRBJ2-3, reads ETGVTQSPTHLIKTRGQQVTLRCSSQSGHNTVSWYQQALGQGPQFIFQYYREEENGRGNFPPRFSGLQFPNYSSELNVNALELDDSALYLCASSLPGSTDTQYFGPGTRLTVL.

The V gene is TRBV5-4, the J gene TRBJ2-1; no reliable D call. From germline, CDR1 is SGHNT and CDR2 YYREEE (reference sequence). The CDR3 is made up of 13 amino acids. V gave up 3 bases and J gave up 4 bases, with 8 bases separating them. The CDR3 DNA follows: TGTGCCAGCAGCTCGGACCGATACAATGAGCAGTTCTTC. The encoded protein is CASSSDRYNEQFF. Looking up the rest from reference TRBV5-4 and TRBJ2-1 gives the full variable domain: ETGVTQSPTHLIKTRGQQVTLRCSSQSGHNTVSWYQQALGQGPQFIFQYYREEENGRGNFPPRFSGLQFPNYSSELNVNALELDDSALYLCASSSDRYNEQFFGPGTRLTVL.

The rearrangement joins TRBV5-4 to TRBJ2-6; a possible D gene is TRBD1 (5 bases). This CDR3 has 16 residues. The germline V gene encodes CDR1 SGHNT and CDR2 YYREEE (reference sequence). Trimming stripped 4 bases from V and 0 bases from J, with 11 bases between. CDR3 loop: CASSRTGHSGANVLTF. CDR3 sequence (DNA): TGTGCCAGCAGCCGTACCGGACACTCTGGGGCCAACGTCCTGACTTTC.

V is TRBV7-9 and J is TRBJ1-3; no reliable D call. This CDR3 is built from 14 residues. The germline V gene encodes CDR1 SEHNR and CDR2 FQNEAQ (reference sequence). V was clipped by 5 bases and J by 5 bases, with 13 bases between them. This chain's CDR3 is CASSLRRGRNTIYF. CDR3 coding DNA: TGTGCCAGCAGCCTCCGTCGGGGTCGAAACACCATATATTTT.

The CDR3 protein is CAWSVRVNQPQHF. The CDR3, as DNA: TGTGCCTGGAGTGTACGCGTTAATCAGCCCCAGCATTTT. This rearrangement joins TRBV30 to TRBJ1-5, with D uncertain. V was clipped by 0 bases and J by 4 bases, with 7 bases between them. Germline lookup yields CDR1 GTSNPN and CDR2 SVGIG (reference sequence). This CDR3 has 13 amino acids.

V usage is TRBV4-2 and J usage is TRBJ1-2; D is unresolved. The germline gives CDR1 LGHNA, CDR2 YNFKEQ. CDR3 length equals 13 residues. Trimming took 0 bases from V and 3 from J, leaving 5 bases between them. The CDR3 loop is CASSQDKDYGYTF. The CDR3 nucleotides are TGTGCCAGCAGCCAAGATAAGGACTATGGCTACACCTTC.

The rearrangement uses TRBV7-3 and TRBJ2-3; D perhaps matches TRBD2 (7 bases). Germline loops: CDR1 SGHTA, CDR2 FQGTGA. V lost 3 bases to trimming and J lost 8 bases, with 9 bases between them. The CDR3 has 12 amino acids. The CDR3 loop is CASSFAGATQYF. CDR3 coding DNA: TGTGCCAGCAGCTTCGCGGGGGCTACGCAGTATTTT.

The rearrangement uses TRBV5-8 and TRBJ1-5; 7 bases are a match to TRBD1. Looked up from germline, CDR1 is SGHTS and CDR2 is YDEGEE. The ends lost 4 bases at V and 0 bases at J; junction bases unmatched: 13. This CDR3 has 18 amino acids. The CDR3 sequence: CASSRGGTVFYSNQPQHF. Here the CDR3 DNA reads TGTGCCAGCAGCCGTGGTGGGACAGTATTCTATAGCAATCAGCCCCAGCATTTT.

This chain connects TRBV7-2 to TRBJ2-1, with 7 bases identical to TRBD1. After removal of 3 bases from V and 6 bases from J, the junction contained 2 bases not matched to a gene. The CDR3 is 13 amino acids. Germline assignment: CDR1 SGHTA and CDR2 FQGNSA. The CDR3 sequence is CASSFPGGNEQFF. DNA of the CDR3: TGTGCCAGCAGCTTTCCAGGGGGCAATGAGCAGTTCTTC.

V usage is TRBV5-6 and J usage is TRBJ2-5; the D call may be TRBD1 or TRBD2 (6 bases each). The V end lost 3 bases, the J end lost 7 bases, and 16 bases lay between the germline ends. This CDR3 comprises 14 residues. The germline V gene encodes CDR1 SGHDT and CDR2 YYEEEE. The CDR3: CASSWGASAGTQYF. The CDR3 coding sequence is TGTGCCAGCAGCTGGGGGGCTAGCGCGGGGACCCAGTACTTC.

V and J are TRBV9 and TRBJ2-2; TRBD1 matches at 7 bases. The germline CDR1 and CDR2 sequences are SGDLS and YYNGEE. Trimming removed 4 bases from V and 2 bases from J; junction bases left unmatched: 5. This CDR3 is built from 15 residues. The CDR3 reads CASSLRTGNTGELFF. CDR3 DNA: TGTGCCAGCAGCTTACGGACAGGCAACACCGGGGAGCTGTTTTTT.

This clone was found once. The DNA of the CDR3 is TGCGCCAGCAGCTTGTTCTATGGAGGCTCCTACAATGAGCAGTTCTTC. Its translation is CASSLFYGGSYNEQFF. The rearrangement uses TRBV5-1 and TRBJ2-1; a possible D gene is TRBD2 (5 bases). CDR3 length equals 16 residues. The germline CDR1 and CDR2 sequences are SGHRS and YFSETQ. V was pared by 1 base and J by 0 bases, with 11 bases between.

This rearrangement joins TRBV7-2 to TRBJ1-2; D perhaps matches TRBD1 (5 bases). This CDR3 contains 11 residues. Per germline, CDR1 SGHTA and CDR2 FQGNSA. V was trimmed by 6 bases and J by 5 bases, leaving 7 bases between them. The CDR3 region is CASRGEYGYTF. In DNA, the CDR3 is TGTGCCAGCAGGGGGGAATATGGCTACACCTTC.

A few counts support this clone. The rearrangement links TRBV19 to TRBJ1-3, with D possibly matching TRBD1 (5 bases). V lost 4 bases and J 0 bases, leaving 10 bases between the germline ends. The CDR3 extends over 15 amino acids. Germline CDR1 reads LNHDA; CDR2 reads SQIVND (reference sequence). The CDR3 here is CASSKTASSGNTIYF. The CDR3 nucleotides are TGTGCCAGTAGTAAGACAGCTAGCTCTGGAAACACCATATATTTT.